Listed below are T cell receptor beta chains from one sample, sequenced in a study of radiotherapy plus CTLA-4 blockade in lung cancer. Sequencing was performed with immunoSEQ multiplex PCR; in TCRdb, only in-frame clones are kept and a portion is missing. The sample yields tens of thousands of clones, around 86% seen once. The source was peripheral blood, collected from a patient treated with radiotherapy plus ipilimumab. All receptors come from a human donor with non-small cell lung cancer that progressed on radiotherapy plus ipilimumab. CDR3s include the opening cysteine and the closing phenylalanine or tryptophan. The order of the fields is J gene, D gene, clone size, V gene, CDR3 protein, CDR3 DNA. The D gene is left open where the match is weak. Only part of the rows carry a size: once, few, many, or a class if the clone is expanded.

J: TRBJ2-7; D: .; size: .; V: TRBV6-5; CDR3: CASSEGPTGYEQYF; DNA: TGTGCCAGCAGTGAAGGCCCGACGGGTTACGAGCAGTACTTC
J: TRBJ1-5; D: .; size: .; V: TRBV27; CDR3: CASSPDILQPQHF; DNA: TGTGCCAGCAGTCCTGACATTCTTCAGCCCCAGCATTTT
J: TRBJ2-5; D: .; size: .; V: TRBV7-9; CDR3: CASSPPGPGSETQYF; DNA: TGTGCCAGCAGCCCCCCTGGTCCGGGATCAGAGACCCAGTACTTC
J: TRBJ2-6; D: TRBD1; size: .; V: TRBV5-1; CDR3: CASSLFGLRTKGQGFSGANVLTF; DNA: TGCGCCAGCAGCTTGTTCGGTTTAAGAACTAAGGGACAGGGCTTCTCTGGGGCCAACGTCCTGACTTTC
J: TRBJ2-7; D: .; size: .; V: TRBV7-9; CDR3: CASSTIPGTYEQYF; DNA: TGTGCCAGCAGCACTATACCAGGGACCTACGAGCAGTACTTC
J: TRBJ2-1; D: TRBD1; size: .; V: TRBV5-1; CDR3: CASSEDRAGEQFF; DNA: TGCGCCAGCAGCGAGGACAGGGCAGGGGAGCAGTTCTTC
J: TRBJ1-2; D: TRBD1; size: .; V: TRBV29-1; CDR3: CSVEDQGQGMGGYTF; DNA: TGCAGCGTTGAAGATCAGGGACAGGGGATGGGCGGCTACACCTTC
J: TRBJ1-4; D: TRBD1; size: .; V: TRBV7-6; CDR3: CASSLAAQGASNEKLFF; DNA: TGTGCCAGCAGCTTAGCCGCCCAGGGGGCTTCTAATGAAAAACTGTTTTTT
J: TRBJ1-2; D: TRBD1; size: .; V: TRBV23-1; CDR3: CASSPTFGTGCYGYTF; DNA: TGCGCCAGCAGTCCCACGTTCGGGACAGGGTGCTATGGCTACACCTTC
J: TRBJ1-3; D: .; size: once; V: TRBV5-1; CDR3: CASSFQGSSGNTIYF; DNA: TGCGCCAGCAGCTTTCAGGGGTCCTCTGGAAACACCATATATTTT
J: TRBJ1-5; D: .; size: .; V: TRBV6-5; CDR3: CASSYDRSSNQPQHF; DNA: TGTGCCAGCAGTTACGACAGGTCTAGCAATCAGCCCCAGCATTTT
J: TRBJ2-2; D: .; size: .; V: TRBV11-2; CDR3: CASSPRTGNTGELFF; DNA: TGTGCCAGCAGCCCCCGAACAGGGAACACCGGGGAGCTGTTTTTT
J: TRBJ1-3; D: TRBD1; size: .; V: TRBV5-1; CDR3: CASSPGTGSDTIYF; DNA: TGCGCCAGCAGCCCCGGGACAGGGTCGGACACCATATATTTT
J: TRBJ1-2; D: .; size: .; V: TRBV10-3; CDR3: CAISESPLPSQGDYTF; DNA: TGTGCCATCAGTGAGTCCCCGCTACCTTCACAGGGTGACTACACCTTC
J: TRBJ1-3; D: .; size: .; V: TRBV6-1; CDR3: CASSEVMAGLYF; DNA: TGTGCCAGCAGTGAAGTAATGGCGGGCCTATATTTT
J: TRBJ2-3; D: .; size: .; V: TRBV19; CDR3: CASSSGGSTDTQYF; DNA: TGTGCCAGTAGTTCCGGGGGCAGCACAGATACGCAGTATTTT
J: TRBJ1-5; D: TRBD1; size: .; V: TRBV27; CDR3: CASSLTGALNQPQHF; DNA: TGTGCCAGCAGTTTAACAGGGGCGTTGAATCAGCCCCAGCATTTT
J: TRBJ2-1; D: .; size: once; V: TRBV9; CDR3: CASSASGSSYNEQFF; DNA: TGTGCCAGCAGCGCTTCGGGCAGCTCCTACAATGAGCAGTTCTTC
J: TRBJ2-7; D: .; size: .; V: TRBV6-5; CDR3: CASSPRGRAGEQYF; DNA: TGTGCCAGCAGTCCTCGAGGCAGGGCGGGCGAGCAGTACTTC
J: TRBJ2-2; D: .; size: .; V: TRBV5-6; CDR3: CASSLVRRETGELFF; DNA: TGTGCCAGCAGCTTGGTTCGGAGGGAGACCGGGGAGCTGTTTTTT
J: TRBJ1-5; D: .; size: .; V: TRBV7-2; CDR3: CASSLEWGQPQHF; DNA: TGTGCCAGCAGCTTAGAATGGGGTCAGCCCCAGCATTTT
J: TRBJ2-1; D: .; size: .; V: TRBV20-1; CDR3: CSADRGNEQFF; DNA: TGCAGTGCAGATCGCGGCAATGAGCAGTTCTTC